Listed here is a single T cell receptor (beta chain). The repertoire was sequenced with immunoSEQ multiplex PCR; TCRdb's copy has only in-frame clones and lacks some. The sample has 150,000 to 200,000 clones, 86% seen once; the top ten hold around 2.1%. The source of the sample is a study of cytomegalovirus exposure and HLA in healthy donors. The trim removed 2 bases at V and 5 bases at J, leaving 3 bases unmatched. Per the germline V gene, CDR1 is LNHDA and CDR2 is SQIVND (reference sequence). CDR3 length: 14 residues. The chain is built from TRBV19 and TRBJ2-7; 10 nucleotides align to TRBD1. The material sequenced was PBMCs. This clonotype was obtained from a woman aged 18-29 years in good health and CMV-seronegative. For the CDR3, the DNA is TGTGCCAGTAGTATAAGGACAGGGGGGCACGAGCAGTACTTC. Protein sequence: CASSIRTGGHEQYF.